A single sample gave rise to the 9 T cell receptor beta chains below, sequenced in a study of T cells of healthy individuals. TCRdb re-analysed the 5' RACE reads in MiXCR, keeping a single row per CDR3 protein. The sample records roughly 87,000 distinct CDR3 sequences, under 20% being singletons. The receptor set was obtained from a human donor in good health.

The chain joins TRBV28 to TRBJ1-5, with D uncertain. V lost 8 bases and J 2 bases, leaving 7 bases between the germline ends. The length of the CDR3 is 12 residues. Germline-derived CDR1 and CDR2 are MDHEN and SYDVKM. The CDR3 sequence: CASAGGNQPQHF. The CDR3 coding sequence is TGTGCCAGCGCCGGGGGCAATCAGCCCCAGCATTTT.

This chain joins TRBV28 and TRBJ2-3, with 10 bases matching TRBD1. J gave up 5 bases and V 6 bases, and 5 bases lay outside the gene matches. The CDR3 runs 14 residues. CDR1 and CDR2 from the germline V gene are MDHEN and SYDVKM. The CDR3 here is CASRRTGGRDTQYF. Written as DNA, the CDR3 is TGTGCCAGCAGGCGGACAGGGGGAAGAGATACGCAGTATTTT.

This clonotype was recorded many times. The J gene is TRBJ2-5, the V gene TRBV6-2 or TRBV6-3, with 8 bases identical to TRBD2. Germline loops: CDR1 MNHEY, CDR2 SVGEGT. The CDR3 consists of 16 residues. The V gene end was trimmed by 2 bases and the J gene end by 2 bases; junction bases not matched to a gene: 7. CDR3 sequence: CASSYPTGTSQETQYF. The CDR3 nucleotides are TGTGCCAGCAGTTACCCGACCGGGACTAGTCAAGAGACCCAGTACTTC.

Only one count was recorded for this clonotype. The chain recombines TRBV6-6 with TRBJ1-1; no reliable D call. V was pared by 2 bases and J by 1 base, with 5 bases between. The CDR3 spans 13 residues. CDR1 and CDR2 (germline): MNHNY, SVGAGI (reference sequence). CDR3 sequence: CASSYPGNTEAFF. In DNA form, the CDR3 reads TGTGCCAGCAGTTACCCAGGGAACACTGAAGCTTTCTTT.

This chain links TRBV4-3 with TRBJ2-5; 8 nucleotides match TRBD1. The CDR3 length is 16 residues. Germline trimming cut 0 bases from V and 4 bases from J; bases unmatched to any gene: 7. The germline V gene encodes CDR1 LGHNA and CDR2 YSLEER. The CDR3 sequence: CASSQEIGTGGETQYF. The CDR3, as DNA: TGCGCCAGCAGCCAAGAAATCGGGACAGGCGGAGAGACCCAGTACTTC.

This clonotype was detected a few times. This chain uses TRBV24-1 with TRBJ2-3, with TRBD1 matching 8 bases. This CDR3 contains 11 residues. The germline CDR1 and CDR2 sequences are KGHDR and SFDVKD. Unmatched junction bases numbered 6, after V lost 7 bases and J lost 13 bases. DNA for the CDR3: TGTGCCACCAGCGGCAGGGGGCCAAAGTATTTT. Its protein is CATSGRGPKYF.

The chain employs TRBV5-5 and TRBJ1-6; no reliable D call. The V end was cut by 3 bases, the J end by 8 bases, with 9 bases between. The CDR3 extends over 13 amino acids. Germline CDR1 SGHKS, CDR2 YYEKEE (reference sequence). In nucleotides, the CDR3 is TGTGCCAGCAGCTCTCGCCTGTATTCACCCCTCCACTTT. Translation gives CASSSRLYSPLHF.

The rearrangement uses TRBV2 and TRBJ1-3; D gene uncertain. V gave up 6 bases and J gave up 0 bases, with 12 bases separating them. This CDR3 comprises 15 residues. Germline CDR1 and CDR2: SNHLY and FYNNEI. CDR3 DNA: TGTGCCAGCAGAGTTAGGCCCCTCTCTGGAAACACCATATATTTT. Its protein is CASRVRPLSGNTIYF.

CDR3 loop: CSAPAPGRGVNEQFF. The CDR3 DNA sequence: TGCAGTGCTCCGGCGCCCGGGAGAGGTGTCAATGAGCAGTTCTTC. This chain connects TRBV20-1 to TRBJ2-1; the D gene is possibly TRBD2 (6 bases). The V end lost 5 bases, the J end lost 6 bases, and 20 bases lay between the germline ends. This CDR3 is 15 amino acids long. Germline CDR1 is DFQATT and CDR2 is SNEGSKA (reference sequence).